This TCR beta chain came from a study of CD8+CD57+ T cells in acquired aplastic anemia. Study at large: Sorted CD4+ and CD8+ cell DNA averaged 3.2 ug.

Profiling of TCR beta VDJ combinations and CDR3 sequences used genomic DNA as template. TCRdb re-analysed the reads in MiXCR, keeping a single row per CDR3 protein. Of about 160,000 distinct CDR3 sequences in the sample, around half were seen once. Patients chosen for sequencing had shown CD8+CD57+ cell expansion by flow cytometry. The TCR comes from a human donor with aplastic anemia. What was sequenced was sorted CD4+, CD8+, or CD8+CD57+ T cells (not recorded which) from PBMCs.

The CDR3: CSAAGLAGGVGYEQYF. The CDR3 DNA reads as TGCAGTGCCGCCGGACTAGCGGGGGGTGTTGGCTACGAGCAGTACTTC. The chain couples TRBV20-1 to TRBJ2-7; 14 nucleotides line up with TRBD2. This CDR3 contains 16 residues. Trimming removed 6 bases from V and 3 bases from J; junction bases left unmatched: 10. Germline V CDR1 and CDR2: DFQATT, SNEGSKA (reference sequence).